This T cell receptor (beta chain) was observed in a study of cytomegalovirus exposure and HLA in healthy donors. Study conclusions and caveats: In vitro confirmation showed a few CMV-associated chains to be CMV antigen specific. Within an earlier analysis, most TCR beta V segments proved productive either about 87% or about 30% of the time.

V lost 3 bases and J 1 base, leaving 13 bases between the germline ends. The CDR3 runs to 17 residues. Germline V gene data show CDR1 as KGHSH and CDR2 as LQKENI. Researchers ran the PCR with 60 Vbeta and 13 Jbeta primers. Sequencing used immunoSEQ multiplex PCR; TCRdb keeps in-frame clones, though not all of them. Among about 190,000 clones listed, less than 90% were seen once. Note on this clone: The antigen is undetermined.

The sequence was collected from a woman aged 25 to 39 in good health and CMV-seronegative. The rearrangement uses TRBV18 and TRBJ2-6; possible D gene TRBD1, 5 bases. The sequenced sample was PBMCs. CDR3 loop: CASSPQGQASGANVLTF. The CDR3 coding sequence is TGTGCCAGCTCACCCCAGGGTCAAGCTTCTGGGGCCAACGTCCTGACTTTC.